This T cell receptor (beta chain) originates from a study of blood T cell repertoires in COVID-19. Study-wide context: Samples of COVID-19 (acute and convalescent) were obtained from the United States, Italy and Spain.

This clone has only a few counts. The germline V gene has CDR1 LGHNA and CDR2 YSLEER. The CDR3 runs 14 residues. V lost 1 base and J 2 bases, leaving 9 bases between the germline ends. Assay: immunoSEQ multiplex PCR; the TCRdb copy retains only in-frame clones and omits some. The repertoire holds about 120,000 clones, with 60% to 85% as singletons. Sequenced: peripheral blood. The V call is TRBV4-3, the J call TRBJ2-7, with D tentatively TRBD2 (5 bases). This TCR was sampled from a man between 70 and 80 years old with acute or convalescent COVID-19. For the CDR3, the DNA is TGCGCCAGCAGCCAAGTAGCGTTTGCCTACGAGCAGTACTTC. It yields the protein CASSQVAFAYEQYF.